The 10 T cell receptor beta chains in this list originate from one sample, sequenced in a study of CD4 T cells in relation to SARS-CoV-2 and coronaviruses. Their specific antigens are unknown. Generated by immunoSEQ multiplex PCR, the TCRdb table keeps only in-frame clones and is missing some. The repertoire holds fewer than 25,000 clones, with just over 65% as singletons. Before the COVID-19 pandemic, during about 2011-2018, CD4+ T cells were taken from unexposed donors. After less than 11 days of culture, CD4+ T cells were isolated. The material sequenced was CD4+ T cells from PBMCs, cultured in vitro. The receptors stem from a human donor in good health.

The CDR3 DNA reads as TGCAGTGCTAGGGGTTTTACTACGCAGTATTTT. This encodes CSARGFTTQYF. This chain joins TRBV20-1 and TRBJ2-3; D is ambiguous. CDR1 DFQATT and CDR2 SNEGSKA come from the germline V gene (reference sequence). CDR3 length equals 11 residues. V dropped 3 bases and J dropped 8 bases, with 9 bases sitting between them.

The chain links TRBV2 to TRBJ2-3; no clear D. Per germline, CDR1 SNHLY and CDR2 FYNNEI. The CDR3 runs 12 residues. V lost 4 bases to trimming and J lost 2 bases, with 4 bases between them. CDR3 sequence reads: CASSADTDTQYF. In DNA form, the CDR3 reads TGTGCCAGCAGTGCCGACACAGATACGCAGTATTTT.

The chain uses TRBV10-1 and TRBJ2-3; D ambiguous. V was clipped by 0 bases and J by 0 bases, with 4 bases between them. There are 14 residues in the CDR3. CDR1 and CDR2 (germline): WNHNN, SYGVQD (reference sequence). The CDR3 DNA sequence: TGCGCCAGCAGTGAGTCATCTAGCACAGATACGCAGTATTTT. As protein: CASSESSSTDTQYF.

V is TRBV5-1 and J is TRBJ2-2; D remains ambiguous. CDR1 and CDR2 from the germline V gene are SGHRS and YFSETQ. The CDR3 is made up of 15 amino acids. V was pared by 2 bases and J by 5 bases, with 13 bases between. The CDR3 region is CASSLTGLGTGELFF. The CDR3 region has the DNA TGCGCCAGCAGCTTAACTGGTTTGGGAACCGGGGAGCTGTTTTTT.

The V gene is TRBV7-3, the J gene TRBJ2-3; 7 nucleotides agree with TRBD2. The CDR3 contains 15 residues. CDR1 is SGHTA, CDR2 FQGTGA, per germline. The V and J ends lost 2 bases and 2 bases, in that order; junction bases with no gene match: 4. The CDR3 loop reads CASSLDAGVTDTQYF. In DNA, the CDR3 is TGTGCCAGCAGCTTAGACGCGGGGGTCACAGATACGCAGTATTTT.

The DNA for the CDR3 is TGTGCCAGCAGCTTAGCCCCCCGAGTGAACACTGAAGCTTTCTTT. Encoded protein: CASSLAPRVNTEAFF. The J gene is TRBJ1-1, the V gene TRBV7-2; D remains unclear. This CDR3 comprises 15 residues. Germline CDR1 SGHTA, CDR2 FQGNSA. V lost 0 bases to trimming and J lost 0 bases, with 8 bases between them.

V usage is TRBV6-5 and J usage is TRBJ2-5; D might be TRBD1 or TRBD2, each matching 5 bases. The CDR3 loop spans 15 amino acids. The V gene lost 4 bases and the J gene lost 5 bases, with 17 bases spanning the gap. CDR1 and CDR2 (germline): MNHEY, SVGAGI. CDR3 loop: CASSSRGQMWETQYF. The DNA for the CDR3 is TGTGCCAGCAGTTCTCGGGGCCAAATGTGGGAGACCCAGTACTTC.

The CDR3 DNA follows: TGCGCCAGCAGCCAAGCCGTAGCGGGACTAAGGAACGGGGAGCTGTTTTTT. This sequence encodes CASSQAVAGLRNGELFF. This chain joins TRBV4-1 and TRBJ2-2, with TRBD2 identical over 8 bases. The germline V gene has CDR1 MGHRA and CDR2 YSYEKL. V lost 1 base, J lost 7 bases, and 11 bases stayed unmatched. This CDR3 is 17 amino acids long.

This chain connects TRBV27 to TRBJ1-5, with 8 bases that match TRBD1. V shed 5 bases and J 7 bases; nucleotides not matched to a gene: 10. CDR3 length: 15 amino acids. CDR1 is MNHEY and CDR2 is SMNVEV in the germline V gene (reference sequence). For the CDR3, the DNA is TGTGCCAGCAGTCAGTCAACAGGGGGAAGGCAGCCCCAGCATTTT. Encoded protein: CASSQSTGGRQPQHF.

In DNA form, the CDR3 reads TGTGCCAGCTTCGAGACAGGGGATTACACCGGGGAGCTGTTTTTT. This translates into CASFETGDYTGELFF. This chain joins TRBV18 and TRBJ2-2; TRBD1 matches 8 bases. This CDR3 has 15 amino acids. Germline V gene data show CDR1 as KGHSH and CDR2 as LQKENI. V trimming: 7 bases; J trimming: 3 bases; junction bases outside the gene matches: 7.